This TCR beta chain was observed in a study of blood T cell repertoires in COVID-19. The wider study: The origin of the acute and convalescent COVID-19 samples was the United States, Italy and Spain. PBMCs, B-cell-depleted T cells, or T cells were the source of the cDNA or gDNA that made up the material.

The count of this clone is one. The identical CDR3 is also encoded by other nucleotide sequences in the sample. In the source study's methods: Counts of nucleated cells, estimated from reference gene primer amplification, were obtained. Sequenced by immunoSEQ multiplex PCR; TCRdb stores in-frame clones only, minus some. For V, J and clone size, that table is used; D and trimming come from the DNA. The table records some 150,000 clones, about 88% of them present only once. CDR3 length: 14 amino acids. CDR1 and CDR2 (germline): KGHSH, LQKENI. Losses at the gene ends were 6 bases for V and 3 bases for J; bases not matched to a gene: 5.

The chain employs TRBV18 and TRBJ2-3, with TRBD2 matching 8 bases. The material sequenced was peripheral blood. This TCR derives from a human donor with acute or convalescent COVID-19. The donor label of this sample is uncertain. CDR3 nucleotide sequence: TGTGCCAGCTCCCCGGGACTAGGAACAGATACGCAGTATTTT. This gives the protein CASSPGLGTDTQYF.